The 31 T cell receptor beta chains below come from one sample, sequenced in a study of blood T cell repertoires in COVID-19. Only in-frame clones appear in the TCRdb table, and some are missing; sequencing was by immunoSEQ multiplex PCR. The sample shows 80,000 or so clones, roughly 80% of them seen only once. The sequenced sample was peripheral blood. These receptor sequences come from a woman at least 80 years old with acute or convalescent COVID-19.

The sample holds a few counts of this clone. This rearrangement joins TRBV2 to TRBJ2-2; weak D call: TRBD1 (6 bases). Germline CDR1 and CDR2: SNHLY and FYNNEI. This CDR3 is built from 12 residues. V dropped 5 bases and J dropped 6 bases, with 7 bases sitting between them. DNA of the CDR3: TGTGCCAGCAGTAACAGGGCCGGGGAGCTGTTTTTT. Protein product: CASSNRAGELFF.

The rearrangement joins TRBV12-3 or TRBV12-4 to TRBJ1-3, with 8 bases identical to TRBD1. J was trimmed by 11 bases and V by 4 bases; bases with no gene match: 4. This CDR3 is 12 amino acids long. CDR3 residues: CASSWDRSPIYF. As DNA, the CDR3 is TGTGCCAGCAGTTGGGACAGGTCGCCCATATATTTT.

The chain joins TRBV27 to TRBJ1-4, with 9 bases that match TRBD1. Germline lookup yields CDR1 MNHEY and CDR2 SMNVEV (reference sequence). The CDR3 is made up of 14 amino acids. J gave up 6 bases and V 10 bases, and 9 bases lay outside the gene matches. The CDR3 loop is CATIPGTGHEKLFF. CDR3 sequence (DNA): TGTGCCACCATTCCCGGGACAGGGCATGAAAAACTGTTTTTT.

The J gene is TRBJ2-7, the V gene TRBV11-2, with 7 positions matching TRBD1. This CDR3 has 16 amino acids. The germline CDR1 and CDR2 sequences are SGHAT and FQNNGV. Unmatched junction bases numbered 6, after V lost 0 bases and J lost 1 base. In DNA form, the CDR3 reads TGTGCCAGCAGCTTAGAAGGGGGCCGCCGTTCCTACGAGCAGTACTTC. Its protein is CASSLEGGRRSYEQYF.

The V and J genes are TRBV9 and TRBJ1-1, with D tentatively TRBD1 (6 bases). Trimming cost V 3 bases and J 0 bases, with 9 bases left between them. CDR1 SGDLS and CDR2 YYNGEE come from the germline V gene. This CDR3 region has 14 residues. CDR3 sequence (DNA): TGTGCCAGCAGCGGGACAGCTATGAACACTGAAGCTTTCTTT. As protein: CASSGTAMNTEAFF.

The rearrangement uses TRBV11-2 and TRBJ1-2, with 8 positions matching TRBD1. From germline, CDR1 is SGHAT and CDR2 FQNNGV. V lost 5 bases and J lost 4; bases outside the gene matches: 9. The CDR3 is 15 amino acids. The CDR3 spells CASSRTGSPSYGYTF. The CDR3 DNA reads TGTGCCAGCAGCCGGACAGGGAGCCCGTCCTATGGCTACACCTTC.

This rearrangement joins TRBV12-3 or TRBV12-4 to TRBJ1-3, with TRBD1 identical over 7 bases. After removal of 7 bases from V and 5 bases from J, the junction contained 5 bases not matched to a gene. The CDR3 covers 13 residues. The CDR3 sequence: CASIRDSRNTIYF. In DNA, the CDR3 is TGTGCCAGCATACGGGACAGTAGAAACACCATATATTTT.

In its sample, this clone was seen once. CDR3 sequence reads: CASSIDAGGLGDEQFF. Here the CDR3 DNA reads TGTGCCAGTAGTATAGATGCGGGGGGGCTTGGAGATGAGCAGTTCTTC. The rearrangement joins TRBV19 to TRBJ2-1; 9 bases are a match to TRBD2. Looked up from germline, CDR1 is LNHDA and CDR2 is SQIVND (reference sequence). Losses at the gene ends were 0 bases for V and 8 bases for J; bases not matched to a gene: 8. CDR3 size: 16 residues.

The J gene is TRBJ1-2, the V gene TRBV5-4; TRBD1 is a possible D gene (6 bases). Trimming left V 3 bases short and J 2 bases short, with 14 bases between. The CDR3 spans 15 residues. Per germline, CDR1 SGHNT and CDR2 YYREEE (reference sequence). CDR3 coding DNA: TGTGCCAGCAGCTCGAAAGACAGGACCAACTATGGCTACACCTTC. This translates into CASSSKDRTNYGYTF.

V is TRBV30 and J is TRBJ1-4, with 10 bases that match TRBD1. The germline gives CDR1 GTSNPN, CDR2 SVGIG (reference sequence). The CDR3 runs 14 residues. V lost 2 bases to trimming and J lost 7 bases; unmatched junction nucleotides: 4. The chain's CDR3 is CAWSSGTGAEKLFF. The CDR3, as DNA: TGTGCCTGGAGTTCCGGGACAGGGGCTGAAAAACTGTTTTTT.

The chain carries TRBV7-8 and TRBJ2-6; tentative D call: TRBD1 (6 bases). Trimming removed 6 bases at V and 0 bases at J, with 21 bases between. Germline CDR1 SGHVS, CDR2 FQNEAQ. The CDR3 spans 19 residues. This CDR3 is CASSFLQGPLVSGANVLTF. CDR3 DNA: TGTGCCAGCAGTTTTCTTCAGGGGCCCCTTGTCTCTGGGGCCAACGTCCTGACTTTC.

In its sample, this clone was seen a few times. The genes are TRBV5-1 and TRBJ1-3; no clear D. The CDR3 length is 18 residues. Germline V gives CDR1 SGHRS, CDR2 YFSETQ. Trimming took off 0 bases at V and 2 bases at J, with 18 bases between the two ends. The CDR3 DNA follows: TGCGCCAGCAGCTTGGAGGGAGGGCAGGCTCTGGCTGGAAACACCATATATTTT. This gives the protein CASSLEGGQALAGNTIYF.

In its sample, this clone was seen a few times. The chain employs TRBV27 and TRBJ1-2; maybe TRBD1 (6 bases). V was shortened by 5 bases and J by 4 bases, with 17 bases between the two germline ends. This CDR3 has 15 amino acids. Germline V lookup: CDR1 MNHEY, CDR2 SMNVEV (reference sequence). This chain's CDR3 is CASSAATGDLYGYTF. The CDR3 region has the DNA TGTGCCAGCAGTGCCGCGACAGGAGACCTCTATGGCTACACCTTC.

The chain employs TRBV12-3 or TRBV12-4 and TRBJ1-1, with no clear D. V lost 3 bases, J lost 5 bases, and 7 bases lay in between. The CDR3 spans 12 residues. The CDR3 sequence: CASSFPGTEAFF. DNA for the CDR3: TGTGCCAGCAGTTTTCCCGGGACTGAAGCTTTCTTT.

In nucleotides, the CDR3 is TGTGCCAGCAGACTGGGGCCGAACACTGAAGCTTTCTTT. Encoded protein: CASRLGPNTEAFF. The gene calls are TRBV5-4 and TRBJ1-1, with D tentatively TRBD1 (5 bases). V lost 5 bases, J lost 1 base, and 9 bases lay in between. This CDR3 region has 13 residues. CDR1 and CDR2 from the germline V gene are SGHNT and YYREEE (reference sequence). The whole variable domain, remainder taken from reference TRBV5-4 and TRBJ1-1, is ETGVTQSPTHLIKTRGQQVTLRCSSQSGHNTVSWYQQALGQGPQFIFQYYREEENGRGNFPPRFSGLQFPNYSSELNVNALELDDSALYLCASRLGPNTEAFFGQGTRLTVV.

The CDR3 protein is CASSLNRGIDGYTF. The DNA of the CDR3 is TGTGCCAGCAGTTTAAACAGGGGGATAGATGGCTACACCTTC. The chain recombines TRBV28 with TRBJ1-2, with 8 bases matching TRBD1. This CDR3 has 14 residues. Trimming took 2 bases from V and 6 from J; bases not matched to a gene: 5. Germline-derived CDR1 and CDR2 are MDHEN and SYDVKM.

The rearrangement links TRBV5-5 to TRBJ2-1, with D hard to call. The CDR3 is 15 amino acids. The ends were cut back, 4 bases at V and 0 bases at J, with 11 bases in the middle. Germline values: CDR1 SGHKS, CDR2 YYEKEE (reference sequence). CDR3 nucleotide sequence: TGTGCCAGCAGCCAGACTGAAAGCTCCTACAATGAGCAGTTCTTC. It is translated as CASSQTESSYNEQFF.

The CDR3 protein is CASSYGGRGVQYF. The CDR3, as DNA: TGTGCCAGCAGCTACGGAGGGAGGGGTGTTCAGTACTTC. The chain uses TRBV11-3 and TRBJ2-4; TRBD2 agrees at 7 bases. Trimming cost V 4 bases and J 11 bases; bases outside gene matches: 8. This CDR3 is 13 amino acids long. CDR1 and CDR2 (germline): SGHNT, YENEEA.

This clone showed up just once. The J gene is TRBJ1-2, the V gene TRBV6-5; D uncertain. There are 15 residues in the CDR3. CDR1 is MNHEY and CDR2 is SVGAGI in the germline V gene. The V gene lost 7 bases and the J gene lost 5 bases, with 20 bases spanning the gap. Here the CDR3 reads CASTQTGILPYGYTF. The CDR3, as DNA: TGTGCCAGCACCCAGACCGGGATTCTCCCTTATGGCTACACCTTC.

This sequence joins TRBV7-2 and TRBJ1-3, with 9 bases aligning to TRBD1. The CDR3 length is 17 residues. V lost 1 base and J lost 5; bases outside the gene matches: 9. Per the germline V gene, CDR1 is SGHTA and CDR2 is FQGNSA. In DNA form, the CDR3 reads TGTGCCAGCAGCTTAGAGAGGGGACAGGGCCTTAGAAACACCATATATTTT. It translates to CASSLERGQGLRNTIYF.

The CDR3 DNA reads as TGTGCCACCAGCAGAGATAGACAGAGAAATTCACCCCTCCACTTT. As protein: CATSRDRQRNSPLHF. V is TRBV15 and J is TRBJ1-6, with D tentatively TRBD1 (5 bases). The V and J ends lost 0 bases and 7 bases respectively, with 10 bases between them. Germline V lookup: CDR1 LNHNV, CDR2 YYDKDF (reference sequence). CDR3 length: 15 amino acids.

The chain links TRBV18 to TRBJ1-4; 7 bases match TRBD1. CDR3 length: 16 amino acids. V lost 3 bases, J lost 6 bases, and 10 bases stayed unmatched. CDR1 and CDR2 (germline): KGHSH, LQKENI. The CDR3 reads CASSPRFGQADEKLFF. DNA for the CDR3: TGTGCCAGCTCACCTCGGTTTGGACAGGCGGATGAAAAACTGTTTTTT.

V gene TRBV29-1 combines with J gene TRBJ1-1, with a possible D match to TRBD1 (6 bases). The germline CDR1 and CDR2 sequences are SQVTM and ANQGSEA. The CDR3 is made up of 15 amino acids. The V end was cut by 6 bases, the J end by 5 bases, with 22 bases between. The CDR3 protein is CSVSQGQITITEAFF. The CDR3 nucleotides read TGCAGCGTCTCCCAGGGACAAATAACAATTACTGAAGCTTTCTTT.

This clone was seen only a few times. Here the CDR3 reads CASSVAGGEQETQYF. The CDR3 DNA reads as TGTGCCAGCAGCGTAGCGGGAGGGGAACAAGAGACCCAGTACTTC. This chain links TRBV9 with TRBJ2-5; 8 bases match TRBD2. CDR1 SGDLS and CDR2 YYNGEE come from the germline V gene. Trimming at V came to 0 bases and at J to 2 bases, leaving 3 bases not matched to a gene. The CDR3 is 15 residues long.

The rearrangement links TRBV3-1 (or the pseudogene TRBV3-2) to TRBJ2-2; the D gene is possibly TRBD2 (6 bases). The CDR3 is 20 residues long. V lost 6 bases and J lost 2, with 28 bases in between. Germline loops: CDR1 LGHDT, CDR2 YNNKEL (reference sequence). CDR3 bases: TGTGCCAGCAGAAACGTCGTGATCGGTGGGGGGAATAAAAACACCGGGGAGCTGTTTTTT. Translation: CASRNVVIGGGNKNTGELFF.

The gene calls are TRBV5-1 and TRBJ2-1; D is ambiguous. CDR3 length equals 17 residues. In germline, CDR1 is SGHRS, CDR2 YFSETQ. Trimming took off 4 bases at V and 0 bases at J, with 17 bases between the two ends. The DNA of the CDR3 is TGCGCCAGCAGCCTCACGACTGTGCGGAGCTCCTACAATGAGCAGTTCTTC. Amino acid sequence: CASSLTTVRSSYNEQFF. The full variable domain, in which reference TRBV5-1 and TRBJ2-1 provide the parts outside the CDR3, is KAGVTQTPRYLIKTRGQQVTLSCSPISGHRSVSWYQQTPGQGLQFLFEYFSETQRNKGNFPGRFSGRQFSNSRSEMNVSTLELGDSALYLCASSLTTVRSSYNEQFFGPGTRLTVL.

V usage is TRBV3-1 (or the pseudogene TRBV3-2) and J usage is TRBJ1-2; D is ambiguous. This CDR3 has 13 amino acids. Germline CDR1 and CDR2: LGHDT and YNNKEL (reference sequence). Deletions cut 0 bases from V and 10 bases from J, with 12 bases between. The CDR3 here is CASSQDVPRSYTF. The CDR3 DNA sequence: TGTGCCAGCAGCCAAGATGTCCCGCGGTCCTACACCTTC.

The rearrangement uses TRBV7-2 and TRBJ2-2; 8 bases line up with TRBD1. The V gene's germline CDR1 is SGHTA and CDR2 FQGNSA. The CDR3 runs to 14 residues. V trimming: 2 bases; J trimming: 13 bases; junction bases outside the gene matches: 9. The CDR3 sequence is CASSLPVGQGGLFF. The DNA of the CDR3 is TGTGCCAGCAGCTTACCCGTCGGACAGGGAGGGCTGTTTTTT.

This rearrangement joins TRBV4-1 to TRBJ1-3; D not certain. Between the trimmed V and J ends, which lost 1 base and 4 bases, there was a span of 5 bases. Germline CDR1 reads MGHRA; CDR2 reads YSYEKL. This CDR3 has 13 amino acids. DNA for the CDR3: TGCGCCAGCAGCCAAGTGGAGGGAAACACCATATATTTT. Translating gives CASSQVEGNTIYF.

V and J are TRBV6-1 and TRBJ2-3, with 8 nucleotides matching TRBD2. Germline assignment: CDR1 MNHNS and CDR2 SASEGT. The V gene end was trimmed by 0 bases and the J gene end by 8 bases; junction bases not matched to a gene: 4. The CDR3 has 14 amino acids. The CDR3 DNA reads TGTGCCAGCAGTGAAGCTGGAACTAGCGGTACGCAGTATTTT. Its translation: CASSEAGTSGTQYF.

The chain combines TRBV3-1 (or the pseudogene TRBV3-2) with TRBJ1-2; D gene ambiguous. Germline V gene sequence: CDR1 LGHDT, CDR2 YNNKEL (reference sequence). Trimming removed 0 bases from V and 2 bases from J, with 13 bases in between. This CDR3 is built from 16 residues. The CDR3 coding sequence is TGTGCCAGCAGCCAAGATCAACGGACTAAAAACTATGGCTACACCTTC. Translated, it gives CASSQDQRTKNYGYTF.